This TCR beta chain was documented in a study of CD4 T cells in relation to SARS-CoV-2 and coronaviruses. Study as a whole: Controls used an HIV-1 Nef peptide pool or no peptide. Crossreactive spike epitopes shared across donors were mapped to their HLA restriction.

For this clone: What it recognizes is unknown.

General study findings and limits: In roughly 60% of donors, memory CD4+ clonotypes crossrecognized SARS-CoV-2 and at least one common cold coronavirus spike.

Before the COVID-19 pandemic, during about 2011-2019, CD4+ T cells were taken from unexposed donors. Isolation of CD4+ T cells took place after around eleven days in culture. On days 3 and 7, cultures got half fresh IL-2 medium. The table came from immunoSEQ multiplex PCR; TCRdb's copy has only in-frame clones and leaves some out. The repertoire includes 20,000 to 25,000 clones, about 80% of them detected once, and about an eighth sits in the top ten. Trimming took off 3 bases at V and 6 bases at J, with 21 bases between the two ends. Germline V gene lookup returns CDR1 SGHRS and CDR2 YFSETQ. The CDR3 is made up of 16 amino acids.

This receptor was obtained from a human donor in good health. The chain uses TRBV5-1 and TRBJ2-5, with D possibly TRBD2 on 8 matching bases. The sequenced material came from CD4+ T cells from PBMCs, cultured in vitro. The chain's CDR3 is CASSSVTGGGGKTQYF. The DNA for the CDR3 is TGCGCCAGCAGCTCGGTGACGGGAGGGGGCGGGAAGACCCAGTACTTC.